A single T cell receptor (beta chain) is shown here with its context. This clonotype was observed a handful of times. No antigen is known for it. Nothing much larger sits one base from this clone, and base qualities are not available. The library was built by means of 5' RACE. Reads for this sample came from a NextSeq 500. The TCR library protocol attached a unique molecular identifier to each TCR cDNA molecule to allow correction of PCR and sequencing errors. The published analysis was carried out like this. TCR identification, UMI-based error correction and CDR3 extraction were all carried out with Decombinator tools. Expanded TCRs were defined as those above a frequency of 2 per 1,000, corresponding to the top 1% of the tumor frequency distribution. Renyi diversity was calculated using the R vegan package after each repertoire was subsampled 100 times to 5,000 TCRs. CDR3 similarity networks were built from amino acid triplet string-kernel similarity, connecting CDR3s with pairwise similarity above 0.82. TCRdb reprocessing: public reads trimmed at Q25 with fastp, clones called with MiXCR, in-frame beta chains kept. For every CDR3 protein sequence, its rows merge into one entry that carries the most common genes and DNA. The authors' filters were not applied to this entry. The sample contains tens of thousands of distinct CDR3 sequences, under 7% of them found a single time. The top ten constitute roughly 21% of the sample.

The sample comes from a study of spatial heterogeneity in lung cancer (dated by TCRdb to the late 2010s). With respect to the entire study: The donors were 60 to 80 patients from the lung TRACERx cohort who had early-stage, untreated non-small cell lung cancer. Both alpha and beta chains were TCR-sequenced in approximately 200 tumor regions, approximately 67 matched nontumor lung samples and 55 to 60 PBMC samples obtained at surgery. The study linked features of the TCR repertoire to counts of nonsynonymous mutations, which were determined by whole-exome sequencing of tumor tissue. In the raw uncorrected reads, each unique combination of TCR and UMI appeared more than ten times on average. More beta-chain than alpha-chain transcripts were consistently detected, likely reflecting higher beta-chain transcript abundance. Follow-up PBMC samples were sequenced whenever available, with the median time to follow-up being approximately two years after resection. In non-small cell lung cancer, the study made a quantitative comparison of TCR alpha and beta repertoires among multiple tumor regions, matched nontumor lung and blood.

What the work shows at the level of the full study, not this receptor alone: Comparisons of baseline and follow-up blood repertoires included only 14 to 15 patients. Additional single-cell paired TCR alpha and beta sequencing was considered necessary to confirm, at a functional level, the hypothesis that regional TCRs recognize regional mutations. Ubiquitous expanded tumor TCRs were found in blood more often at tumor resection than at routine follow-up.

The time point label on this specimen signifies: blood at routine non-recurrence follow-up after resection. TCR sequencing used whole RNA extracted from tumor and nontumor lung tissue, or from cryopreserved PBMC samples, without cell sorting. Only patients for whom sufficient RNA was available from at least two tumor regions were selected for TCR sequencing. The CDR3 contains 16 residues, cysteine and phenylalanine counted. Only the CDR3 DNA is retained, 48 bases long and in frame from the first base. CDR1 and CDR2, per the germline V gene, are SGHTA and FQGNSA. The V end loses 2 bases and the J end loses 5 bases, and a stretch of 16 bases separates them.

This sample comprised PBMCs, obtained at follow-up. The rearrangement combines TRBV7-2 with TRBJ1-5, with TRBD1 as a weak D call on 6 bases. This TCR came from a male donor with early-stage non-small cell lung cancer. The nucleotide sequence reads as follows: TGTGCCAGCAGCTTATCTGGGGGCGCGCGCCATCAGCCCCAGCATTTT. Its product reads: CASSLSGGARHQPQHF.